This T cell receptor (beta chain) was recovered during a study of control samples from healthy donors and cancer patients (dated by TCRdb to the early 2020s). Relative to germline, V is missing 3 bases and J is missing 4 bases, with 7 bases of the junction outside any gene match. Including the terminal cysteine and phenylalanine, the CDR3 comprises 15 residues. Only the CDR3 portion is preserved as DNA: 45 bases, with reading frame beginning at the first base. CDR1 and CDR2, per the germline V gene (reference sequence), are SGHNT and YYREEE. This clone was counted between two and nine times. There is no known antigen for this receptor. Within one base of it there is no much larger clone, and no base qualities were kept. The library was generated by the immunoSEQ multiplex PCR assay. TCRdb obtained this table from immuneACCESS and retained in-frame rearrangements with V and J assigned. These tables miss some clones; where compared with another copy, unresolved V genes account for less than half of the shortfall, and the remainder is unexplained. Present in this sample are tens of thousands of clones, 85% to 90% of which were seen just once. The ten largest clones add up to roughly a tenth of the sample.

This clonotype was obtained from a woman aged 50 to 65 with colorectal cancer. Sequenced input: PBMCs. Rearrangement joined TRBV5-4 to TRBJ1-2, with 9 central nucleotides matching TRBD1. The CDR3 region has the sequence CASSSGQGPIYGYTF. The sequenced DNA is TGTGCCAGCAGCTCGGGACAGGGCCCGATCTATGGCTACACCTTC.